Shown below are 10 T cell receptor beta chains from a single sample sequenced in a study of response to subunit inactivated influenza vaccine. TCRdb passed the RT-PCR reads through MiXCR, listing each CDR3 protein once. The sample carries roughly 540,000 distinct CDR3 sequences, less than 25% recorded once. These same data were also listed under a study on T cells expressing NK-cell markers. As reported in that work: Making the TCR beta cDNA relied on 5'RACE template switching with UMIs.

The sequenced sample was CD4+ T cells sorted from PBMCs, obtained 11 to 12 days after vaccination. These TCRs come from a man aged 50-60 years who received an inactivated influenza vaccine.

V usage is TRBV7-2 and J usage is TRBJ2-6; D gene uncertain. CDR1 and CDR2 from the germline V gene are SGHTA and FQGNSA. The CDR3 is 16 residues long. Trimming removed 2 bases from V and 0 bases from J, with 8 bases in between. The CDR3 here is CASSLSWGSGANVLTF. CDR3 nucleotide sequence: TGTGCCAGCAGCTTATCTTGGGGCTCTGGGGCCAACGTCCTGACTTTC.

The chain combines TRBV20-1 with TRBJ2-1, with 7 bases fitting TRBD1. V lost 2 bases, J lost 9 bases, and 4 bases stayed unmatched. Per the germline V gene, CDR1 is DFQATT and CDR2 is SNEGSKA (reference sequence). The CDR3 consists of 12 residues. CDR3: CSARQGDSEQFF. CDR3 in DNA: TGCAGTGCTAGACAAGGGGACAGTGAGCAGTTCTTC.

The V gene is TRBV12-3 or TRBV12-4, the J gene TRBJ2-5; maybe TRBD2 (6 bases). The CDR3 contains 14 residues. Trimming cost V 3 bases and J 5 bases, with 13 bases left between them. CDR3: CASSLRLARETQYF. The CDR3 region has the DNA TGTGCCAGCAGTTTGCGCCTAGCGCGGGAGACCCAGTACTTC.

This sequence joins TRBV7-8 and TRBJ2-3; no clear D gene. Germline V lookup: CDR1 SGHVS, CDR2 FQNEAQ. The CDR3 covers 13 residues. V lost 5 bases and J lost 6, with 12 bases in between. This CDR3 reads CASSLGQWDTQYF. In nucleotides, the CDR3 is TGTGCCAGCAGCCTAGGCCAGTGGGATACGCAGTATTTT.

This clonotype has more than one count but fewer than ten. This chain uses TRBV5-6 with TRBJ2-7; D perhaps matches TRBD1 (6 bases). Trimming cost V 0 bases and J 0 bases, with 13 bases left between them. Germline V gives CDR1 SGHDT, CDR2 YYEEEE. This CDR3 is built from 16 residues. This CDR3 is CASSLAWDTGSYEQYF. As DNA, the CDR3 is TGTGCCAGCAGCTTGGCCTGGGACACGGGCTCCTACGAGCAGTACTTC. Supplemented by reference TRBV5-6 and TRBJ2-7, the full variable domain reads DAGVTQSPTHLIKTRGQQVTLRCSPKSGHDTVSWYQQALGQGPQFIFQYYEEEERQRGNFPDRFSGHQFPNYSSELNVNALLLGDSALYLCASSLAWDTGSYEQYFGPGTRLTVT.

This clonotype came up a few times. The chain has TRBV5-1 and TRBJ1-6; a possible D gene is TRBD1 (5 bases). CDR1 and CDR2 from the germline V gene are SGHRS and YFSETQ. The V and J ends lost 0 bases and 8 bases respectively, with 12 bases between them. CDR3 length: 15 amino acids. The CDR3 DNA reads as TGCGCCAGCAGCTTGGCCCCAGGGCTTGATTCACCCCTCCACTTT. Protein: CASSLAPGLDSPLHF. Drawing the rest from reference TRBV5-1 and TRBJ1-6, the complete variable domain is KAGVTQTPRYLIKTRGQQVTLSCSPISGHRSVSWYQQTPGQGLQFLFEYFSETQRNKGNFPGRFSGRQFSNSRSEMNVSTLELGDSALYLCASSLAPGLDSPLHFGNGTRLTVT.

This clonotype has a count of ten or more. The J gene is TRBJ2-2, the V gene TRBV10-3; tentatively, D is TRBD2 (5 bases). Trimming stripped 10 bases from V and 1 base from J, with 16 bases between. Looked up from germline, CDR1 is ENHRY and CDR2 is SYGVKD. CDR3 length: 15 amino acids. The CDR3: CATIRELLNTGELFF. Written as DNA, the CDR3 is TGTGCCACGATAAGGGAGTTATTGAACACCGGGGAGCTGTTTTTT.

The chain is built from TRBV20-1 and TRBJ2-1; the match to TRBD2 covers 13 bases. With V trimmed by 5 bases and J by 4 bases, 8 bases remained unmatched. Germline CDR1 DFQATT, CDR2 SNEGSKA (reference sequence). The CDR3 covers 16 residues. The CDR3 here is CSAFRLAGGGYNEQFF. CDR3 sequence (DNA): TGCAGTGCTTTTAGACTAGCGGGAGGTGGGTACAATGAGCAGTTCTTC.

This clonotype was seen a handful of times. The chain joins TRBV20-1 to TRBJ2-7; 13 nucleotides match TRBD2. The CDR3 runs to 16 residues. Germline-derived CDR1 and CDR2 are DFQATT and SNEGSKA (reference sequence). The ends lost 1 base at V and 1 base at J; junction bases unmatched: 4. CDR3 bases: TGCAGTGCTAGAGGGACTAGCGGGAGTGATTCCTACGAGCAGTACTTC. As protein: CSARGTSGSDSYEQYF.

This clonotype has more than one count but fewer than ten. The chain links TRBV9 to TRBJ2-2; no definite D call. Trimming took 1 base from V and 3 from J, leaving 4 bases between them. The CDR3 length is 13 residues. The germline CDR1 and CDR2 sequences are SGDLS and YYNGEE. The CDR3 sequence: CASSVMDTGELFF. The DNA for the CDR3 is TGTGCCAGCAGCGTAATGGACACCGGGGAGCTGTTTTTT. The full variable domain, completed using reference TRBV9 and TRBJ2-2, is DSGVTQTPKHLITATGQRVTLRCSPRSGDLSVYWYQQSLDQGLQFLIQYYNGEERAKGNILERFSAQQFPDLHSELNLSSLELGDSALYFCASSVMDTGELFFGEGSRLTVL.